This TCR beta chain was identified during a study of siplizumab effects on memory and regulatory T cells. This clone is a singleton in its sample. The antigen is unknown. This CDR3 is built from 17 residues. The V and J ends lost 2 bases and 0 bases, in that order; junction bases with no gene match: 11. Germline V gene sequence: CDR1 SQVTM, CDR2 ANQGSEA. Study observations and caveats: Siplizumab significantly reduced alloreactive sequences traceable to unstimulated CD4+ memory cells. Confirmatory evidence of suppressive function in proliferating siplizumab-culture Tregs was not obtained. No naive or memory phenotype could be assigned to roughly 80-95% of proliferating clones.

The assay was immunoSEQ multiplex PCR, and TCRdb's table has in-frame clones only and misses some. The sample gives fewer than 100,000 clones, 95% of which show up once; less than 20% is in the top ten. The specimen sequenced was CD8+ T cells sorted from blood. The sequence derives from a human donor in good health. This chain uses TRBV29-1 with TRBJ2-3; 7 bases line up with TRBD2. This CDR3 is CSVERKAGGSSTDTQYF. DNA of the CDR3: TGCAGCGTTGAAAGGAAGGCTGGCGGGAGCAGCACAGATACGCAGTATTTT.